Below, 11 T cell receptor beta chains from the same sample are listed, as sequenced in a study of CD8 T cells in Susac syndrome. About 0.5 to 1 ug RNA was reverse transcribed with random hexamers. TCRdb independently ran MiXCR on the immunoSEQ multiplex PCR reads; one entry per CDR3 protein. This sample carries about 240,000 distinct CDR3 sequences, almost 97% of them seen once, and the ten largest clones take under 0.12%. Sequenced sample: CD4+ T cells from PBMCs. All receptors come from a human donor with Susac syndrome.

The V gene is TRBV18, the J gene TRBJ1-2; no firm D call. The germline CDR1 and CDR2 sequences are KGHSH and LQKENI. The CDR3 is 12 residues long. Trimming removed 2 bases from V and 8 bases from J, with 9 bases in between. The DNA of the CDR3 is TGTGCCAGCTCACCAAGGGAGGACGGCTACACCTTC. Translating gives CASSPREDGYTF. The variable domain in full, completed from reference TRBV18 and TRBJ1-2, reads NAGVMQNPRHLVRRRGQEARLRCSPMKGHSHVYWYRQLPEEGLKFMVYLQKENIIDESGMPKERFSAEFPKEGPSILRIQQVVRGDSAAYFCASSPREDGYTFGSGTRLTVV.

The chain is built from TRBV19 and TRBJ1-5, with D tentatively TRBD1 (5 bases). CDR3 length equals 15 residues. CDR1 and CDR2 (germline): LNHDA, SQIVND (reference sequence). Trimming cost V 6 bases and J 1 base, with 13 bases left between them. CDR3 sequence: CASRRQGGSNQPQHF. CDR3 coding DNA: TGTGCCAGTAGACGGCAGGGAGGCAGCAATCAGCCCCAGCATTTT.

This chain connects TRBV29-1 to TRBJ1-2; 7 nucleotides match TRBD1. V lost 0 bases and J lost 8; bases outside the gene matches: 9. Germline CDR1 is SQVTM and CDR2 is ANQGSEA. The CDR3 is 14 residues long. CDR3 in DNA: TGCAGCGTTGAAGACGACAGGGCCCCTGGGGGCTACACCTTC. Protein sequence: CSVEDDRAPGGYTF. Full variable domain (rest looked up from reference TRBV29-1 and TRBJ1-2): SAVISQKPSRDICQRGTSLTIQCQVDSQVTMMFWYRQQPGQSLTLIATANQGSEATYESGFVIDKFPISRPNLTFSTLTVSNMSPEDSSIYLCSVEDDRAPGGYTFGSGTRLTVV.

This chain connects TRBV19 to TRBJ2-7; maybe TRBD1 (5 bases). The CDR3 length is 14 residues. CDR1 is LNHDA and CDR2 is SQIVND in the germline V gene (reference sequence). V lost 3 bases, J lost 3 bases, and 12 bases lay in between. CDR3 sequence (DNA): TGTGCCAGTAGTATGACGACAGAGAGCTACGAGCAGTACTTC. This codes for CASSMTTESYEQYF. Together with reference TRBV19 and TRBJ2-7, the CDR3 gives the full variable domain: DGGITQSPKYLFRKEGQNVTLSCEQNLNHDAMYWYRQDPGQGLRLIYYSQIVNDFQKGDIAEGYSVSREKKESFPLTVTSAQKNPTAFYLCASSMTTESYEQYFGPGTRLTVT.

The CDR3 spells CASSEYGESGELFF. CDR3 sequence (DNA): TGTGCCAGCAGTGAATATGGGGAGTCCGGGGAGCTGTTTTTT. The chain uses TRBV25-1 and TRBJ2-2, with D perhaps TRBD2 (5 bases). Trimming shortened V by 0 bases and J by 6 bases, and 8 bases separated the two germline ends. This CDR3 is built from 14 residues. Per germline, CDR1 MGHDK and CDR2 SYGVNS.

The sample holds one count of this clonotype. The chain has TRBV24-1 and TRBJ2-1; TRBD2 agrees at 10 bases. Trimming cost V 6 bases and J 2 bases; bases outside gene matches: 6. Germline values: CDR1 KGHDR, CDR2 SFDVKD. The CDR3 extends over 16 amino acids. In nucleotides, the CDR3 is TGTGCCACCAGTCAAGCGGGAGGGCCTACCTACAATGAGCAGTTCTTC. Translating it yields CATSQAGGPTYNEQFF.

The chain recombines TRBV29-1 with TRBJ1-1; unclear D gene. Germline assignment: CDR1 SQVTM and CDR2 ANQGSEA. Deletions cut 7 bases from V and 0 bases from J, with 12 bases between. The CDR3 is 13 amino acids. The CDR3 DNA follows: TGCAGCGCTGGGCCATTCATGAACACTGAAGCTTTCTTT. Translating gives CSAGPFMNTEAFF.

The count of this clonotype is one. This chain joins TRBV4-1 and TRBJ2-1, with 9 bases that match TRBD2. CDR1 and CDR2 from the germline V gene are MGHRA and YSYEKL. The junction had 9 bases not matched to a gene; V was cut back by 0 bases and J by 9 bases. The CDR3 covers 16 residues. Here the CDR3 reads CASSQEEVAGDAEQFF. CDR3 coding DNA: TGCGCCAGCAGCCAAGAAGAGGTAGCGGGAGACGCTGAGCAGTTCTTC.

This chain uses TRBV5-1 with TRBJ2-7; D might be TRBD1 (5 bases). Germline V gene lookup returns CDR1 SGHRS and CDR2 YFSETQ. The length of the CDR3 is 14 residues. V was shortened by 2 bases and J by 5 bases, with 14 bases between the two germline ends. This CDR3 is CASSLTRVLNEQYF. In DNA form, the CDR3 reads TGCGCCAGCAGCTTAACCAGGGTTTTAAACGAGCAGTACTTC.

This CDR3 reads CASSQDELAGAHSYNEQFF. The CDR3 coding sequence is TGCGCCAGCAGCCAAGATGAGCTAGCGGGAGCCCACTCCTACAATGAGCAGTTCTTC. V usage is TRBV4-1 and J usage is TRBJ2-1; 10 bases match TRBD2. Germline CDR1 MGHRA, CDR2 YSYEKL. Unmatched junction bases numbered 8, after V lost 0 bases and J lost 0 bases. This CDR3 contains 19 residues.

CDR3 sequence reads: CASGRVPNTEAFF. The CDR3 coding sequence is TGCGCCAGCGGCAGGGTGCCGAACACTGAAGCTTTCTTT. V gene TRBV5-1 combines with J gene TRBJ1-1; D is perhaps TRBD1 (5 bases). CDR1 is SGHRS and CDR2 is YFSETQ in the germline V gene. The CDR3 extends over 13 amino acids. V was pared by 7 bases and J by 1 base, with 11 bases between.